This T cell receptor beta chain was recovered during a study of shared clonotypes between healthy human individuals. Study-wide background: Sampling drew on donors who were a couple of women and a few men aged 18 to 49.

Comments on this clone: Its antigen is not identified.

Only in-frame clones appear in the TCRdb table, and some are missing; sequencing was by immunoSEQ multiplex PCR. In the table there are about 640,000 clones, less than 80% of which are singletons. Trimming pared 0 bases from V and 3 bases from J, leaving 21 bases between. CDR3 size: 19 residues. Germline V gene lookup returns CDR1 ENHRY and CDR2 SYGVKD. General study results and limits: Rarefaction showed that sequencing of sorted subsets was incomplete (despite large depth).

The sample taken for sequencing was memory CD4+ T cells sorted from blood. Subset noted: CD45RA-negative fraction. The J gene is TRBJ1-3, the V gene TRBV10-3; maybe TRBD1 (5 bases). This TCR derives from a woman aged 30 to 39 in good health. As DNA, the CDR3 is TGTGCCATCAGTGAGTCGAGTCTGTACCAGGGAGCTCTTGGAAACACCATATATTTT. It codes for CAISESSLYQGALGNTIYF.